This T cell receptor beta chain was documented in a study of blood T cell repertoires in COVID-19 (dated by TCRdb to about 2020). Context from the whole study: Collaborator samples came from the United States, Italy and Spain and covered acute and convalescent phases of COVID-19. The material from the prospective study consisted of cDNA or gDNA derived from T cells, B-cell-depleted T cells, or PBMCs. Sample metadata almost always included a de-identified subject ID, COVID-19 status, age in years and sex. Samples were obtained from the ongoing ImmuneRACE study (first 160 participants) and from some 1,300 subjects provided by 6 global collaborators. Deeply sampled blood TCRbeta repertoires from subjects exposed to, actively infected with, or recovered from COVID-19 were included in the dataset. A freely available public database, intended as a resource for researchers studying the immune response to SARS-CoV-2, is where the repertoires were released. HLA class I and class II types, where available, came from metadata supplied by the sample provider rather than from assay-based typing.

The immunoSEQ Assay, a bias-controlled multiplex PCR, was used to amplify TCRbeta CDR3 regions from genomic DNA. The study's processing was this. The number of nucleated cells in each sample was estimated by amplification of reference gene primers within the assay. To quantify the absolute abundance of each unique TCRbeta CDR3 rearrangement, sequence reads were collapsed and filtered. For each sample, productive Simpson clonality was calculated as the square root of Simpson's diversity index across productive rearrangements. The clones in this table, taken by TCRdb from immuneACCESS, are in-frame only. Not every clone is retained; where verified, under half of the shortfall comes from an unresolved V gene, and the cause of the rest is unknown. V and J calls and clone size are copied from that table; D and trimming were computed from the DNA. Here the sample has 300,000 or so clones; over 70% occur a single time. The biggest ten clones account for roughly 1.6% of the sample.

CDR1 and CDR2 are drawn from the germline V gene: SGHRS, YFSETQ. From cysteine to phenylalanine, the CDR3 is 15 amino acids long. Just CDR3 DNA is preserved here, 45 bases in frame from base 1. The junction carries 13 bases between V and J, which are trimmed by 5 bases and 0 bases respectively. Points on this clone: The antigen it recognizes is unknown. No per-base quality is available; no much larger clone lies one base away.

The full study reports these points: The quantity of clinical and demographic metadata differed by source and by participant and was supplied without curation.

Samples from volunteer blood donors who had recovered from COVID-19 were contributed by a second Seattle source. The collaborating institutions used their own protocols to collect whole blood in K2EDTA tubes. Collaborator samples were shipped for TCRbeta analysis as frozen whole blood, isolated PBMCs, or DNA extracted from either sample type. The source of this sequence is a woman between 35 and 50 years old who had recovered from COVID-19. The sequence links TRBV5-1 to TRBJ2-3, with TRBD2 perhaps the D gene, on 5 matching bases. Sequenced: peripheral blood. DNA sequence: TGCGCCAGCAGGGGTACCCCGGGGAGCACAGATACGCAGTATTTT. Its protein reads: CASRGTPGSTDTQYF.